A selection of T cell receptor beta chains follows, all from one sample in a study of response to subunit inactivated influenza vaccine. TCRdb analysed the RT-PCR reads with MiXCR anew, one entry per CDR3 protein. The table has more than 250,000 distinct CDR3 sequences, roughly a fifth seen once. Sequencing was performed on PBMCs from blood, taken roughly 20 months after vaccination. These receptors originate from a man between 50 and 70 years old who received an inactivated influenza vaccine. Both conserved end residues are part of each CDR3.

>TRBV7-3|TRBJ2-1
CASSLFPAAGNEQFF
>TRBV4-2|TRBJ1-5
CASSKGAQYEHQPQHF
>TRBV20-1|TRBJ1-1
CSAGIGTVNTEAFF
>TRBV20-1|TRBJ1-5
CSARDGRSSSNQPQHF
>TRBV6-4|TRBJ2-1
CASSESSGTGKYNEQFF
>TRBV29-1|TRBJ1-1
CSVFGTGGTEAFF
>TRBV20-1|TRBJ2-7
CSARDPSGSSDEQYF
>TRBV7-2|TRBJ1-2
CASSPDGGASSYGYTF
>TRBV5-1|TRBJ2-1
CASSLSPYSYNEQFF
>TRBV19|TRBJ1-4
CASSIGGTATNEKLFF
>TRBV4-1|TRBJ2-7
CASSQGISRGAYEQYF
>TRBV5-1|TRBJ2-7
CASRFEDPYEQYF
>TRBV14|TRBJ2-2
CASSLRTAGGELFF
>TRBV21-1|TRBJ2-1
CARGLAGSSYNEQFF
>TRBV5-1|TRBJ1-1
CASNPQGSALSFF
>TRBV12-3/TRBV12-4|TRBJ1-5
CASSLSWTVGQPQHF
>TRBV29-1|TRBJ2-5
CSVSLGGRKETQYF
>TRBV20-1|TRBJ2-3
CSARLARSTDTQYF
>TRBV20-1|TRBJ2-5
CSASRGAWETQYF
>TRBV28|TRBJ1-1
CASSFSVTGEKNTEAFF
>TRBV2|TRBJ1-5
CASSGTGGQPQHF
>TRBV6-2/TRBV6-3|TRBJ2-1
CASKGQGVLNEQFF
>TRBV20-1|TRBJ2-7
CSARGIRGQDEQYF
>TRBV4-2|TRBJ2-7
CASSQESTGYYEQYF
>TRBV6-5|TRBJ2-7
CASSYSKRYSYEQYF
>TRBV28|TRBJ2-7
CASSPYGRYEQYF
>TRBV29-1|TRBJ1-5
CSVEATGGRDQAQHF
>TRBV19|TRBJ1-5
CASRIFGDSNQPQHF
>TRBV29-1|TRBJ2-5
CSLGGGQETQYF
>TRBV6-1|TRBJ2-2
CASKGGLAGTLSNTGELFF
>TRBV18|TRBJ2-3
CASSRTSGTSTDTQYF
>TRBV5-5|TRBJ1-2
CASTQTGMGHYGYTF
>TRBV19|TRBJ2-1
CASSMDGYNEQFF
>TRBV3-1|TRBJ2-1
CASSQYFRRYNGNEQFF
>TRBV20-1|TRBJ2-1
CSARVRTRLLGNEQFF
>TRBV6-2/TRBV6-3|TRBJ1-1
CASSAHRGTRNTEAFF
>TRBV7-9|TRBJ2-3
CASSLTVLAVTDTQYF
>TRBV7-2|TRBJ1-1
CASSLAWAFF
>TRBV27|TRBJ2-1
CATSETNRGDEQFF
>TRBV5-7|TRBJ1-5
CASSPGTEDRPRGNQPQHF
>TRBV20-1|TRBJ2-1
CSAARSGVEQFF
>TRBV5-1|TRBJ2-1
CASSFVTSGSNEQFF
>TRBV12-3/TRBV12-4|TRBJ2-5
CASSFTRETQYF
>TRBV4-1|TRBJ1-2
CASSQAGGGYTF
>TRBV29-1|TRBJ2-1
CSVEGYRGGISSYNEQFF
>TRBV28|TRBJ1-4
CASMTMGWKLFF
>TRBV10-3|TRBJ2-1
CAISDPEGNDEQFF
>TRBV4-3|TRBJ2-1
CASSQSRDGEQFF